This TCR beta chain was sequenced for a study of blood T cell repertoires in COVID-19 (dated by TCRdb to between 2020 and 2021). As for the study more broadly: Samples covering the acute and convalescent phases of COVID-19 were provided by collaborators in the United States, Italy and Spain. The repertoires were released in a freely available public database intended as a resource for research on the immune response to SARS-CoV-2. Samples were obtained from the ongoing ImmuneRACE study (first 160 participants) and from some 1,200 subjects provided by 6 global collaborators. Deeply sampled blood TCRbeta repertoires from subjects exposed to, actively infected with, or recovered from COVID-19 were included in the dataset. The sample metadata nearly always contained a de-identified subject ID, COVID-19 status, age in years and sex. Where HLA class I and class II types were available, the types were taken from metadata supplied by the sample provider, not from assay-based typing. The prospective study material was composed of cDNA or gDNA derived from T cells, B-cell-depleted T cells, or PBMCs. General conclusions and limits of the study: The amount of clinical and demographic metadata varied by source and participant and was provided uncurated.

The CDR3 starts with the cysteine, ends with the phenylalanine, and has 13 residues. The kept DNA is CDR3 alone, 39 bases in frame from the first base. The germline V gene yields SNHLY for CDR1 and FYNNEI for CDR2. Deletion took 2 bases off V and 7 bases off J, with a span of 9 bases between the germline ends. On this clone itself: The target of this receptor is not known. Qualities for individual bases were not recorded, and no much larger clone is one base off.

TCRbeta CDR3 regions were amplified from genomic DNA by means of the immunoSEQ Assay, a bias-controlled multiplex PCR. Concerning the study's data processing: The number of nucleated cells in each sample was estimated from the amplification of reference gene primers within the assay. To quantify the absolute abundance of each unique TCRbeta CDR3 rearrangement, sequence reads were collapsed and filtered. For each sample, productive Simpson clonality was calculated as the square root of Simpson's diversity index across productive rearrangements. TCRdb took over this immuneACCESS table, retaining in-frame rearrangements with V and J assigned. Such tables are incomplete; in checked studies, under half of the missing clones stem from an unresolved V gene, and the remainder is unexplained. The V and J calls and clone size are taken from that table; D and trimming were inferred from the DNA. This sample lists over 200,000 clones; 80% to 90% were detected once. The ten most abundant clones make up roughly 8.3% of the sample.

Participants in the prospective study were aged roughly 18 to 89 years, lived in under 30 United States geographic areas, and enrolled through a virtual design. Cohort assignment in the prospective study relied on participant-reported clinical history from a screening survey and a study questionnaire. Recovered participants in ImmuneRACE Cohort 3 were defined by two consecutive negative NP/OP PCR tests, clearance by a healthcare professional, or resolution of symptoms. In the prospective study, whole blood, serum and a nasopharyngeal or oropharyngeal swab were collected from each participant by mobile phlebotomists. Prospective study participants could optionally give additional blood draws and questionnaires over a roughly two-month period. Before DNA extraction, prospective study blood samples were shipped either frozen or at room temperature.

The TCR was taken from a man between 35 and 55 years old who had recovered from COVID-19. The chain is assembled from TRBV2 and TRBJ2-1; there is no confident call for the D gene. Source material: PBMCs or T cells enriched from blood (not recorded which). This receptor has the CDR3 CASSEFYGNEQFF. The sequenced DNA is TGTGCCAGCAGTGAATTTTACGGGAATGAGCAGTTCTTC.